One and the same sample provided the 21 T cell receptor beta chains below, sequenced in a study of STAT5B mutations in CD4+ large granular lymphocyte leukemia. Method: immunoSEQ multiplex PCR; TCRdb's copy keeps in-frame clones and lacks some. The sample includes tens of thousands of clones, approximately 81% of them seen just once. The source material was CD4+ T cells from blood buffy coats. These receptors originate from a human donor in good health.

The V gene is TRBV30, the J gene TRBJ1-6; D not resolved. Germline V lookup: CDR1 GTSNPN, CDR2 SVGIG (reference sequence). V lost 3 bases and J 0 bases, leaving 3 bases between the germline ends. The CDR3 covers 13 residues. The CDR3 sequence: CAWRYSYNSPLHF. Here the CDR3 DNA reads TGTGCCTGGAGGTACTCCTATAATTCACCCCTCCACTTT. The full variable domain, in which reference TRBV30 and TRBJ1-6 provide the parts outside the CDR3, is SQTIHQWPATLVQPVGSPLSLECTVEGTSNPNLYWYRQAAGRGLQLLFYSVGIGQISSEVPQNLSASRPQDRQFILSSKKLLLSDSGFYLCAWRYSYNSPLHFGNGTRLTVT.

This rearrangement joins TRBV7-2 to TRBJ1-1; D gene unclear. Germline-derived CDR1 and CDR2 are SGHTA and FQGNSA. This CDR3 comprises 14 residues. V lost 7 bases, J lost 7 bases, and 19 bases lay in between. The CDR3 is CASKLLLGRGEAFF. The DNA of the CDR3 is TGTGCCAGCAAGCTCCTTTTAGGGCGTGGTGAAGCTTTCTTT.

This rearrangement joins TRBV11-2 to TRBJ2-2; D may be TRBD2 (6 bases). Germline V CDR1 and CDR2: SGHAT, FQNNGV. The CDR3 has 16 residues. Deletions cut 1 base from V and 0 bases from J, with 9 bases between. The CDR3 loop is CASSLGRGANTGELFF. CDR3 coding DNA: TGTGCCAGCAGCTTAGGACGCGGGGCGAACACCGGGGAGCTGTTTTTT.

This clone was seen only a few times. This chain's CDR3 is CASSNWYEQYF. As DNA, the CDR3 is TGTGCCAGTAGTAATTGGTACGAGCAGTACTTC. The J gene is TRBJ2-7, the V gene TRBV19; no clear D. CDR3 length: 11 residues. The V end was cut by 4 bases, the J end by 4 bases, with 5 bases between. Germline V gene lookup returns CDR1 LNHDA and CDR2 SQIVND (reference sequence).

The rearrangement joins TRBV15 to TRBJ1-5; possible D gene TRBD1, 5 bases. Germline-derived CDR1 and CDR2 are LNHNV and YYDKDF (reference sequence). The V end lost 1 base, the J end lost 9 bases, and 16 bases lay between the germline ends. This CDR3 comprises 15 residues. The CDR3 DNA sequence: TGTGCCACCAGCAGAGGGGGGACCCCAAGAGGGCCCCAGCATTTT. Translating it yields CATSRGGTPRGPQHF.

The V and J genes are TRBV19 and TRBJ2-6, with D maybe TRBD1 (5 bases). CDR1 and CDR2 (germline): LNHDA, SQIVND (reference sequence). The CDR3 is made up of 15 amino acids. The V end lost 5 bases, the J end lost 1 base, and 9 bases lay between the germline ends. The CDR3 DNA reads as TGTGCCAGTAGTGTCCGACAGTCTGGGGCCAACGTCCTGACTTTC. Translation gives CASSVRQSGANVLTF.

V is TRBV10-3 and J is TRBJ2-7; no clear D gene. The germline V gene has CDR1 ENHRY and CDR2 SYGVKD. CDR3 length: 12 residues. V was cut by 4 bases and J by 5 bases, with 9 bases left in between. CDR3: CAISVNGDEQYF. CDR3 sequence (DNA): TGTGCCATCAGTGTTAATGGGGACGAGCAGTACTTC.

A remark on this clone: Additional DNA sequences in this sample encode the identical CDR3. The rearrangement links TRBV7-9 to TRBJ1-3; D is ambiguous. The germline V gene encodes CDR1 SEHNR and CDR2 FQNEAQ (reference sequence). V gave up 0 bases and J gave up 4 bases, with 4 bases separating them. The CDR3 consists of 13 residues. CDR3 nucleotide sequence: TGTGCCAGCAGCTTAGCAGGGGGAAACACCATATATTTT. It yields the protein CASSLAGGNTIYF.

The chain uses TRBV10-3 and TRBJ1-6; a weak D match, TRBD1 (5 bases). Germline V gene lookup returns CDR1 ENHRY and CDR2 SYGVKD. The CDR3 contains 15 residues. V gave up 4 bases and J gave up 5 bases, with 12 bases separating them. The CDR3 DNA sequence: TGTGCCATCAGTGCGTTGGGACGGGATAATTCACCCCTCCACTTT. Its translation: CAISALGRDNSPLHF.

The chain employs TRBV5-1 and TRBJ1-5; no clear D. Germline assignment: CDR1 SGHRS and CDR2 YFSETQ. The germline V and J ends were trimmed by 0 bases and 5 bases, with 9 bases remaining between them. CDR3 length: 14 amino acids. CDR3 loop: CASSLGQRDQPQHF. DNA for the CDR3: TGCGCCAGCAGCTTGGGACAACGTGATCAGCCCCAGCATTTT.

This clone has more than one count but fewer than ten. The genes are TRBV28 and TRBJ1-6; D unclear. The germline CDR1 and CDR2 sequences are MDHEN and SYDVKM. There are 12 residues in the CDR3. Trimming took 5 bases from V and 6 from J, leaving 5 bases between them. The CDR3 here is CASSPSNSPLHF. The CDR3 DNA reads TGTGCCAGCAGTCCATCTAATTCACCCCTCCACTTT. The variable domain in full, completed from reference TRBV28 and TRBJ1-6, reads DVKVTQSSRYLVKRTGEKVFLECVQDMDHENMFWYRQDPGLGLRLIYFSYDVKMKEKGDIPEGYSVSREKKERFSLILESASTNQTSMYLCASSPSNSPLHFGNGTRLTVT.

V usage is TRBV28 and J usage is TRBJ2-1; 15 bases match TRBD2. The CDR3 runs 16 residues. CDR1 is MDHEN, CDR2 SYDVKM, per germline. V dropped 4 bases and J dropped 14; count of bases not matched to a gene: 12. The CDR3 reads CASSSSGLAGGDFKFF. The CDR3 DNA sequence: TGTGCCAGCAGTTCTTCAGGACTAGCGGGGGGGGATTTCAAGTTCTTC.

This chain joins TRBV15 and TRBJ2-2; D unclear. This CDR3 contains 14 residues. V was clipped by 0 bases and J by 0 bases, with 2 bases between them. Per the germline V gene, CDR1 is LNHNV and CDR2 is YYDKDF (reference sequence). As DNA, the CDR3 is TGTGCCACCAGCAGAGACGCGAACACCGGGGAGCTGTTTTTT. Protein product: CATSRDANTGELFF.

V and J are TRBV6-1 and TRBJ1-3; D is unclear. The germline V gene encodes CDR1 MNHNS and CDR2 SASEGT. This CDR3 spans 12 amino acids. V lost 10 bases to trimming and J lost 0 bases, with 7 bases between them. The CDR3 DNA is TGTGCCACCCTGAGCTCTGGAAACACCATATATTTT. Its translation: CATLSSGNTIYF.

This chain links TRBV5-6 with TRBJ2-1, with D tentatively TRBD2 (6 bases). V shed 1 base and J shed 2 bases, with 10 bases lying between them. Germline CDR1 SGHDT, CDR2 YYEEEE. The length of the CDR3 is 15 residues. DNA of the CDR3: TGTGCCAGCAGCTTGTCGGGGGTTCCCTACAATGAGCAGTTCTTC. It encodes CASSLSGVPYNEQFF.

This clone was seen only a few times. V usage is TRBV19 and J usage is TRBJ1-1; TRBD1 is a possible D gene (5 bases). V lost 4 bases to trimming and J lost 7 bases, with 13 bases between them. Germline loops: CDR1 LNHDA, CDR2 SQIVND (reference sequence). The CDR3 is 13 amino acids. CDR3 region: CASSKVRGDEAFF. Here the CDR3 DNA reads TGTGCCAGTAGTAAGGTCCGGGGGGATGAAGCTTTCTTT.

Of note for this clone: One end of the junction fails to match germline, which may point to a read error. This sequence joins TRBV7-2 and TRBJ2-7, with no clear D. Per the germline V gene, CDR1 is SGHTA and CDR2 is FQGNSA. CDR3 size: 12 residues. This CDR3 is CASSFNSPPLNF. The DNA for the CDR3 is TGTGCCAGCAGCTTTAATTCCCCACCCCTTAACTTC.

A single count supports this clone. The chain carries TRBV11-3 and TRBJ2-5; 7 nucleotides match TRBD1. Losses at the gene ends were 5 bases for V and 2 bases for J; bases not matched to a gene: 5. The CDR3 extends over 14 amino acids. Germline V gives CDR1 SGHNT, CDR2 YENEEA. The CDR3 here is CASSPRDSQETQYF. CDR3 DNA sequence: TGTGCCAGCAGCCCCAGGGACAGTCAAGAGACCCAGTACTTC.

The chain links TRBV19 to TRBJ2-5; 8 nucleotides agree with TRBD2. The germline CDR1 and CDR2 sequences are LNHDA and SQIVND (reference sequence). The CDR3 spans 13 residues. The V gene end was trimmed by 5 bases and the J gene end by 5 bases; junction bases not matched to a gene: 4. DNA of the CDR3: TGTGCCAGTAGTCCCGGGGGGGCGGAGACCCAGTACTTC. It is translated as CASSPGGAETQYF.

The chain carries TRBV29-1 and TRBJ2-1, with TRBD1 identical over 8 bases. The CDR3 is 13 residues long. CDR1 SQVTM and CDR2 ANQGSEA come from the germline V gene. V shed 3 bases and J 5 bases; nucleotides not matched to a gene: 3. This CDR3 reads CSVEDRADNEQFF. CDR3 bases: TGCAGCGTTGAGGACAGGGCCGACAATGAGCAGTTCTTC.

The DNA for the CDR3 is TGTGCCAGCAGTTCTGGGGGAGCTAGCTACGAGCAGTACTTC. This translates into CASSSGGASYEQYF. This chain joins TRBV28 and TRBJ2-7; TRBD1 or TRBD2 may be the D gene (5 bases each). CDR1 and CDR2 (germline): MDHEN, SYDVKM. Trimming removed 4 bases from V and 3 bases from J, with 13 bases in between. CDR3 size: 14 residues.